The TCR beta chain under discussion was sequenced for a study of T cells in Graves' hyperthyroidism and ophthalmopathy. RNA transcripts yielded amplified TCR beta CDR3 regions. With the HTBI primer set, the TCR CDR3 went through a first round of RT-PCR. TCRdb recomputed calls from the multiplex PCR reads with MiXCR, one row per CDR3 protein. The sample lists approximately 260,000 distinct CDR3 sequences, about 16% occurring once. A few counts support this clonotype. Patients were aged 18 to 65, had disease duration under 2 months, and had newly diagnosed hyperthyroidism. The CDR3 covers 15 residues. J lost 4 bases, V lost 1 base, and 3 bases had no gene match. The germline V gene has CDR1 SGHNT and CDR2 YENEEA.

The sequence derives from a woman aged 45-59 years with Graves' hyperthyroidism that later progressed to Graves' ophthalmopathy. V and J are TRBV11-3 and TRBJ2-1; TRBD2 matches 8 bases. The source material was blood. The CDR3 reads CASSLASGPYNEQFF. CDR3 coding DNA: TGTGCCAGCAGCTTAGCTAGCGGGCCTTACAATGAGCAGTTCTTC. Combining the CDR3 with reference TRBV11-3 and TRBJ2-1 gives the whole variable domain EAGVVQSPRYKIIEKKQPVAFWCNPISGHNTLYWYLQNLGQGPELLIRYENEEAVDDSQLPKDRFSAERLKGVDSTLKIQPAELGDSAVYLCASSLASGPYNEQFFGPGTRLTVL.